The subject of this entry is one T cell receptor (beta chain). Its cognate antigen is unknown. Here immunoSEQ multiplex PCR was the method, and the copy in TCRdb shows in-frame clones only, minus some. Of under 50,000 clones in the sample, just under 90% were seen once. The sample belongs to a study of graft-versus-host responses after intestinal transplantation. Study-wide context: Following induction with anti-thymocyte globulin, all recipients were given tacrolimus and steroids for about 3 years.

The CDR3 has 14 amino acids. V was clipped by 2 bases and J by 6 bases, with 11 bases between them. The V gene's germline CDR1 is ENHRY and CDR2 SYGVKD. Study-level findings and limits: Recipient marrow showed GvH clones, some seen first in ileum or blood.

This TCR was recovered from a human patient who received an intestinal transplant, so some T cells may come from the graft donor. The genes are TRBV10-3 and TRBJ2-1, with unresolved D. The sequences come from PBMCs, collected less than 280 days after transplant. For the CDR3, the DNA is TGTGCCATCAGTGAGACGGACGGCCTCAATGAGCAGTTCTTC. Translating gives CAISETDGLNEQFF.